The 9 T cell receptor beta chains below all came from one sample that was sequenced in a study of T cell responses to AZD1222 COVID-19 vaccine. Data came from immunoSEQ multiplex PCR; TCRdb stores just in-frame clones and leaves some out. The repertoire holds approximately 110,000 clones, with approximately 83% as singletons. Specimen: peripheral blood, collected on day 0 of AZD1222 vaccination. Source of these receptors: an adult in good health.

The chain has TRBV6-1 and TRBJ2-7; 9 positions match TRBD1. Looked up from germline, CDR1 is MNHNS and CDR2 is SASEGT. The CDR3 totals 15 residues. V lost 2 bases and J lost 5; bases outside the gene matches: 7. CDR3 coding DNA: TGTGCCAGCAGTGAACCCGGGACAGGGAGTGACGAGCAGTACTTC. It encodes CASSEPGTGSDEQYF.

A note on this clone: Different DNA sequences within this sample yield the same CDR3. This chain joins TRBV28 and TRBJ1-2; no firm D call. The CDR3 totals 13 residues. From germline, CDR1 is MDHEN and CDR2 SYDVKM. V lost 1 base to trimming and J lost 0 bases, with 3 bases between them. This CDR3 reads CASSLSPNYGYTF. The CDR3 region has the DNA TGTGCCAGCAGTTTATCCCCTAACTATGGCTACACCTTC.

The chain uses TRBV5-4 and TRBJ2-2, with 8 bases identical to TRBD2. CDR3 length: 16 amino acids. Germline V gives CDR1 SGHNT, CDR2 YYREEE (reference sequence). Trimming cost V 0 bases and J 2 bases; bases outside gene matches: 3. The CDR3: CASSLGLAGNTGELFF. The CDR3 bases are TGTGCCAGCAGCTTGGGCTTAGCGGGAAACACCGGGGAGCTGTTTTTT.

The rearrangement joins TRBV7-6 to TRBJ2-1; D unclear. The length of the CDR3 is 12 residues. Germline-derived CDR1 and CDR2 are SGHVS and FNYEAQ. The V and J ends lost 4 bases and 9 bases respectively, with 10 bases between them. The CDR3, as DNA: TGTGCCAGCAGCTCCCTAGGCGTTGAGCAGTTCTTC. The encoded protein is CASSSLGVEQFF.

The CDR3, as DNA: TGTGCCAGCGGGCGGGACAACCCTCTCTACGAGCAGTACTTC. It encodes CASGRDNPLYEQYF. V and J are TRBV6-5 and TRBJ2-7, with D perhaps TRBD1 or TRBD2 (6 bases each). Germline CDR1 is MNHEY and CDR2 is SVGAGI. The CDR3 spans 14 residues. The germline V and J ends were trimmed by 8 bases and 3 bases, with 17 bases remaining between them.

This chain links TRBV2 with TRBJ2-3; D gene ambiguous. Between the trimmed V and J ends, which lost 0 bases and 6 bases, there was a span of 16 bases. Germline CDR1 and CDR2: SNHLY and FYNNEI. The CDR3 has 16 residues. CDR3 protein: CASSEASVLQADTQYF. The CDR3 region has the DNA TGTGCCAGCAGTGAAGCCTCTGTTTTGCAGGCTGATACGCAGTATTTT. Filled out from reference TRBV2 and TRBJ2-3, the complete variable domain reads EPEVTQTPSHQVTQMGQEVILRCVPISNHLYFYWYRQILGQKVEFLVSFYNNEISEKSEIFDDQFSVERPDGSNFTLKIRSTKLEDSAMYFCASSEASVLQADTQYFGPGTRLTVL.

The CDR3: CASRLAGVETQYF. The CDR3 DNA is TGTGCCAGCAGACTAGCGGGAGTGGAGACCCAGTACTTC. The chain is built from TRBV6-5 and TRBJ2-5, with TRBD2 matching 11 bases. Germline CDR1 is MNHEY and CDR2 is SVGAGI. This CDR3 region has 13 residues. V dropped 6 bases and J dropped 5; count of bases not matched to a gene: 2.

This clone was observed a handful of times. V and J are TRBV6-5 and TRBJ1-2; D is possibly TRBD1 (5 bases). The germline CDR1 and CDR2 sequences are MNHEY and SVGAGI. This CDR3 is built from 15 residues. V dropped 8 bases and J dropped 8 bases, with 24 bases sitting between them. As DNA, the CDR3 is TGTGCCAGCTGGGCCCTCGGACGGGACCCTCGGGGCTACACCTTC. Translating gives CASWALGRDPRGYTF.

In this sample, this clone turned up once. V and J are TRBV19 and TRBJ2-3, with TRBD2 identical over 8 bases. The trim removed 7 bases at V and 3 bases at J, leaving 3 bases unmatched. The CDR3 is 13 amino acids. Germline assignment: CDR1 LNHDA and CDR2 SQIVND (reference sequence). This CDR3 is CASKAGETDTQYF. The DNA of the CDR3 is TGTGCCAGTAAAGCGGGAGAGACAGATACGCAGTATTTT.